This TCR beta chain was identified during a study of early T cells in non-severe SARS-CoV-2 infection. Germline V gene sequence: CDR1 ENHRY, CDR2 SYGVKD. The CDR3 extends over 14 amino acids. V was cut by 6 bases and J by 0 bases, with 11 bases left in between. This clonotype showed up many times. The library protocol tagged individual cDNA molecules with unique molecular identifiers. TCRdb passed the 5' RACE reads through MiXCR, listing each CDR3 protein once. The sample holds 25,000 to 35,000 distinct CDR3 sequences, roughly 4.5% seen once. This rearrangement joins TRBV10-3 to TRBJ1-1; D possibly corresponds to TRBD1 (5 bases). Here the sequenced sample was whole blood, taken at baseline. This receptor was obtained from an adult who was a healthcare worker with PCR-confirmed SARS-CoV-2 infection or an uninfected control (not recorded which). CDR3 coding DNA: TGTGCCATCAGGGCTGGGACGCTGAACACTGAAGCTTTCTTT. As protein: CAIRAGTLNTEAFF.